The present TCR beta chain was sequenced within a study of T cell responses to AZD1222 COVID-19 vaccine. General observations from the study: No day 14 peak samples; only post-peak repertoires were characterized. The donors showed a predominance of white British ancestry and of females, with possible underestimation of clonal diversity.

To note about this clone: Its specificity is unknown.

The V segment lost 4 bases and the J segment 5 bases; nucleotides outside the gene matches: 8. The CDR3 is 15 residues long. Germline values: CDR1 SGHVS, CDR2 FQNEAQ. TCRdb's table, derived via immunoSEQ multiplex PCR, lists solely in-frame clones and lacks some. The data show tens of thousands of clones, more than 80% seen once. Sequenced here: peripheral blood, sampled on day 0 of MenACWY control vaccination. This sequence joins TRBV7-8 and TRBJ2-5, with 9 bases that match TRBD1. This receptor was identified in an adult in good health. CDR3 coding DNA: TGTGCCAGCAGCTGGGGGACAGGGAGAGGGGAGACCCAGTACTTC. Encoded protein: CASSWGTGRGETQYF.